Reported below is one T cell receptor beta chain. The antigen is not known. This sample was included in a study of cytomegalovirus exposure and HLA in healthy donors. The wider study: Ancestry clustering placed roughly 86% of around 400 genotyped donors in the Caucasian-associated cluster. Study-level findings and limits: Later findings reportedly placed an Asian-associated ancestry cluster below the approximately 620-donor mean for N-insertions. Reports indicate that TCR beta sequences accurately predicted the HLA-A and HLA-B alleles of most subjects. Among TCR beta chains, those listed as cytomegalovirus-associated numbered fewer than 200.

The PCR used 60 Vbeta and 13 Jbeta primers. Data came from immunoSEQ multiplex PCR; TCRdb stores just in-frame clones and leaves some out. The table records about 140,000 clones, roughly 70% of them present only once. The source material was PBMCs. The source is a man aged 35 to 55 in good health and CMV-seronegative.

The CDR3 nucleotides are TGTGCCAGCAGCTTAGTACCCTCCGGGACAGAGAACACTGAAGCTTTCTTT. Its protein is CASSLVPSGTENTEAFF. The chain carries TRBV7-2 and TRBJ1-1, with TRBD1 matching 7 bases. V shed 1 base, J shed 1 base, and the junction held 9 bases outside the gene matches. The CDR3 has 17 amino acids. Germline V gene lookup returns CDR1 SGHTA and CDR2 FQGNSA.